This T cell receptor beta chain was obtained from a study of blood T cells in healthy people across ages. Study-wide context: Per every two T cells, about one barcoded beta molecule was captured by template switching.

Findings and limits, study-wide: Fewer expanded clones and more diversity marked long-lived versus aged donors.

The authors ran a second PCR of about 7 to 12 cycles using a sample-barcoded 5' primer and a J-beta primer mix. A template-switch adaptor with 12 random nucleotides tagged each cDNA molecule. Each CDR3 protein gets one entry after TCRdb re-called the 5' RACE reads with MiXCR. The sample carries about 1,500,000 distinct CDR3 sequences, 28% recorded once. This clonotype was observed at least ten times. What it recognizes is unknown. The CDR3 extends over 14 amino acids. The germline gives CDR1 SGHTA, CDR2 FQGNSA. V was trimmed by 1 base and J by 1 base, leaving 8 bases between them. The source material was blood. The V gene is TRBV7-2, the J gene TRBJ2-7; D call uncertain. The TCR was taken from a woman under 40 in good health. The CDR3 sequence: CASSLDYSSYEQYF. In DNA form, the CDR3 reads TGTGCCAGCAGCTTAGATTACAGTTCCTACGAGCAGTACTTC.